The 25 T cell receptor beta chains below come from one sample, sequenced in a study of T cell changes during pregnancy in multiple sclerosis. Profiled with immunoSEQ multiplex PCR; TCRdb holds only in-frame clones, not every one. This sample has 60,000 to 65,000 clones, with 80% to 95% found just once. Source: peripheral blood, taken in the second trimester of pregnancy. Receptor source: a female donor in good health, enrolled as a control in a pregnancy study.

This clone was observed once. The chain combines TRBV5-5 with TRBJ2-7; TRBD1 might be the D (6 bases). Germline-derived CDR1 and CDR2 are SGHKS and YYEKEE (reference sequence). The CDR3 sequence is 13 residues long. The germline V and J ends were trimmed by 3 bases and 5 bases, with 12 bases remaining between them. The CDR3 nucleotides read TGTGCCAGCAGCTCCGGAAGGGGGAACGAGCAGTACTTC. Residues: CASSSGRGNEQYF.

The chain links TRBV2 to TRBJ2-1, with TRBD2 identical over 10 bases. Germline V CDR1 and CDR2: SNHLY, FYNNEI. The CDR3 is 15 amino acids. The J segment lost 7 bases and the V segment lost 7 bases, leaving 10 bases of the junction unmatched. The DNA of the CDR3 is TGTGCCAGCAACCTAGGACTAGCGGATGGGAATGAGCAGTTCTTC. Protein product: CASNLGLADGNEQFF.

The rearrangement uses TRBV4-1 and TRBJ2-1; 12 positions match TRBD2. The CDR3 loop spans 17 amino acids. Germline V gene sequence: CDR1 MGHRA, CDR2 YSYEKL. V lost 1 base to trimming and J lost 7 bases; unmatched junction nucleotides: 8. The CDR3 bases are TGCGCCAGCAGCCAAGGGCGATCTAGCGGGAGGGCTAATGAGCAGTTCTTC. Its translation is CASSQGRSSGRANEQFF.

This clone was seen a single time. V is TRBV7-2 and J is TRBJ2-2, with a tentative D call TRBD1 (6 bases). Germline-derived CDR1 and CDR2 are SGHTA and FQGNSA. V lost 1 base to trimming and J lost 4 bases, with 13 bases between them. The CDR3 length is 16 residues. The chain's CDR3 is CASSLVSGRGTGELFF. The CDR3 DNA sequence: TGTGCCAGCAGCTTAGTGTCGGGCAGGGGCACCGGGGAGCTGTTTTTT. Full variable domain (outside the CDR3, taken from reference TRBV7-2 and TRBJ2-2): GAGVSQSPSNKVTEKGKDVELRCDPISGHTALYWYRQSLGQGLEFLIYFQGNSAPDKSGLPSDRFSAERTGGSVSTLTIQRTQQEDSAVYLCASSLVSGRGTGELFFGEGSRLTVL.

This clone was recorded a few times. V is TRBV28 and J is TRBJ2-7, with D perhaps TRBD2 (6 bases). V was trimmed by 4 bases and J by 4 bases, leaving 17 bases between them. The germline gives CDR1 MDHEN, CDR2 SYDVKM. The CDR3 runs to 15 residues. The chain's CDR3 is CASSSPTRSGYEQYF. CDR3 coding DNA: TGTGCCAGCAGTTCCCCGACTAGAAGCGGTTACGAGCAGTACTTC.

This clone has only one observation. The rearrangement joins TRBV18 to TRBJ1-5; D is undetermined. This CDR3 is built from 15 residues. V dropped 6 bases and J dropped 0 bases, with 12 bases sitting between them. CDR1 KGHSH and CDR2 LQKENI come from the germline V gene. The CDR3 DNA reads as TGTGCCAGCTCTAAAGGAGGGAATAGCAATCAGCCCCAGCATTTT. It yields the protein CASSKGGNSNQPQHF.

V gene TRBV18 combines with J gene TRBJ2-7; tentatively, D is TRBD1 (6 bases). The CDR3 runs to 13 residues. The V gene lost 5 bases and the J gene lost 5 bases, with 13 bases spanning the gap. Germline V gives CDR1 KGHSH, CDR2 LQKENI. For the CDR3, the DNA is TGTGCCAGCTCATCTGCCTGGACAGACGAGCAGTACTTC. This gives the protein CASSSAWTDEQYF.

The chain links TRBV30 to TRBJ2-2; 10 bases fit TRBD2. Germline CDR1 is GTSNPN and CDR2 is SVGIG (reference sequence). V lost 2 bases and J lost 5; bases outside the gene matches: 5. The length of the CDR3 is 15 residues. The CDR3, as DNA: TGTGCCTGGAGTCTACTAGCGGGAAGTACCGGGGAGCTGTTTTTT. It is translated as CAWSLLAGSTGELFF.

The V call is TRBV29-1, the J call TRBJ2-7; D gene unclear. The CDR3 sequence is 14 residues long. V was cut by 0 bases and J by 2 bases, with 11 bases left in between. Germline CDR1 SQVTM, CDR2 ANQGSEA. The CDR3 bases are TGCAGCGTTGAAGATCCCTCAGGCGCCTACGAGCAGTACTTC. Amino acids: CSVEDPSGAYEQYF.

This chain uses TRBV4-1 with TRBJ2-5; TRBD2 agrees at 14 bases. The V gene end was trimmed by 2 bases and the J gene end by 4 bases; junction bases not matched to a gene: 9. Germline loops: CDR1 MGHRA, CDR2 YSYEKL. The CDR3 runs to 18 residues. The CDR3 region is CASSQPPGTSGSRETQYF. The CDR3 DNA reads as TGCGCCAGCAGCCAACCTCCCGGGACTAGCGGGAGTCGAGAGACCCAGTACTTC.

The chain is built from TRBV11-2 and TRBJ2-2; possibly TRBD2 for D (6 bases). V was pared by 2 bases and J by 5 bases, with 12 bases between. The CDR3 spans 15 residues. Germline assignment: CDR1 SGHAT and CDR2 FQNNGV. CDR3 coding DNA: TGTGCCAGCAGCTTAAGTCTAGCGAGGACCGGGGAGCTGTTTTTT. Protein sequence: CASSLSLARTGELFF.

The chain joins TRBV18 to TRBJ2-1, with D possibly TRBD2 on 7 matching bases. CDR3 length: 15 amino acids. The V end lost 3 bases, the J end lost 6 bases, and 15 bases lay between the germline ends. In germline, CDR1 is KGHSH, CDR2 LQKENI. The CDR3 DNA is TGTGCCAGCTCACCTGCCGGGGGGCGGATCAATGAGCAGTTCTTC. This translates into CASSPAGGRINEQFF.

The chain recombines TRBV7-2 with TRBJ2-7; TRBD2 matches at 14 bases. The germline gives CDR1 SGHTA, CDR2 FQGNSA. The CDR3 contains 20 residues. The trim removed 0 bases at V and 0 bases at J, leaving 10 bases unmatched. The CDR3, as DNA: TGTGCCAGCAGCTTAGCCCGGACTAGCGGGAGGTCCACTATCTCCTACGAGCAGTACTTC. It specifies CASSLARTSGRSTISYEQYF.

Only one count was recorded for this clone. The genes are TRBV10-2 and TRBJ1-2; perhaps TRBD1 as D (5 bases). Germline-derived CDR1 and CDR2 are WSHSY and SAAADI. The CDR3 contains 14 residues. V gave up 8 bases and J gave up 0 bases, with 13 bases separating them. CDR3 sequence: CASVRGFANYGYTF. The CDR3 bases are TGCGCCAGCGTTCGGGGGTTCGCTAACTATGGCTACACCTTC.

J is TRBJ1-2 and V is TRBV28; TRBD1 might be the D (6 bases). The CDR3 is 14 amino acids. From germline, CDR1 is MDHEN and CDR2 SYDVKM. V gave up 7 bases and J gave up 5 bases, with 17 bases separating them. The CDR3 loop reads CASTMQDREYGYTF. The CDR3 DNA sequence: TGTGCCAGCACTATGCAGGACAGAGAATATGGCTACACCTTC.

The chain employs TRBV5-4 and TRBJ2-3, with a tentative D call TRBD2 (6 bases). Trimming removed 4 bases from V and 2 bases from J, with 17 bases in between. The CDR3 is 16 amino acids. Germline V gene data show CDR1 as SGHNT and CDR2 as YYREEE (reference sequence). CDR3 nucleotide sequence: TGTGCCAGCAGCGGTGGGGCAGGGAGGTTCACAGATACGCAGTATTTT. Translating it yields CASSGGAGRFTDTQYF.

The chain joins TRBV7-2 to TRBJ1-4; TRBD1 is a possible D gene (5 bases). This CDR3 is 15 amino acids long. Trimming shortened V by 2 bases and J by 5 bases, and 12 bases separated the two germline ends. The germline V gene has CDR1 SGHTA and CDR2 FQGNSA. CDR3 DNA sequence: TGTGCCAGCAGCTTATGGGCAGGGAGGAATGAAAAACTGTTTTTT. Protein: CASSLWAGRNEKLFF.

This clone was counted a single time. The V and J genes are TRBV28 and TRBJ2-1, with 12 bases identical to TRBD2. The CDR3 has 18 amino acids. Trimming took 5 bases from V and 5 from J; bases not matched to a gene: 13. Germline V CDR1 and CDR2: MDHEN, SYDVKM. In DNA, the CDR3 is TGTGCCAGCAGTCAAGTCACTAGCGGGGGGAGGGGCCACAATGAGCAGTTCTTC. Protein sequence: CASSQVTSGGRGHNEQFF.

The chain recombines TRBV7-3 with TRBJ2-1; 12 positions agree with TRBD2. Per germline, CDR1 SGHTA and CDR2 FQGTGA. CDR3 length equals 17 residues. Trimming removed 2 bases from V and 7 bases from J; junction bases left unmatched: 9. CDR3: CASSLLATSGGTNEQFF. The CDR3 coding sequence is TGTGCCAGCAGCTTACTGGCTACTAGCGGGGGGACAAATGAGCAGTTCTTC.

The rearrangement uses TRBV18 and TRBJ1-1, with D hard to call. CDR1 KGHSH and CDR2 LQKENI come from the germline V gene. This CDR3 comprises 14 residues. Trimming left V 6 bases short and J 0 bases short, with 11 bases between. CDR3 loop: CASSTEDMNTEAFF. The CDR3 nucleotides read TGTGCCAGCTCTACCGAGGATATGAACACTGAAGCTTTCTTT.

V and J are TRBV11-2 and TRBJ2-7; D remains unclear. The CDR3 contains 13 residues. Germline V gene lookup returns CDR1 SGHAT and CDR2 FQNNGV. V gave up 5 bases and J gave up 1 base, with 9 bases separating them. Written as DNA, the CDR3 is TGTGCCAGCAGCCCCCCCCTTTCCTACGAGCAGTACTTC. Its protein product is CASSPPLSYEQYF. Complete variable domain (other parts from reference TRBV11-2 and TRBJ2-7): EAGVAQSPRYKIIEKRQSVAFWCNPISGHATLYWYQQILGQGPKLLIQFQNNGVVDDSQLPKDRFSAERLKGVDSTLKIQPAKLEDSAVYLCASSPPLSYEQYFGPGTRLTVT.

This chain uses TRBV19 with TRBJ2-2, with a tentative D call TRBD2 (6 bases). With 5 bases removed from V and 6 bases from J, the gap between germline ends came to 19 bases. Germline V gene data show CDR1 as LNHDA and CDR2 as SQIVND (reference sequence). This CDR3 is 16 amino acids long. In DNA form, the CDR3 reads TGTGCCAGTAGTCCGGGACTCAATTATCCCGCCGGGGAGCTGTTTTTT. Its protein product is CASSPGLNYPAGELFF.

The chain has TRBV21-1 and TRBJ2-7; the table's TRBD1 call for D was not verified on the DNA. TRBV21-1 is reported as a pseudogene. The CDR3 is made up of 15 amino acids. The CDR3 nucleotides are TGTGCCAGCAGCAACCGGACAGGGCAGGACTACGAGCAGTACTTC. This codes for CASSNRTGQDYEQYF.

This clone was counted once. The chain has TRBV10-3 and TRBJ1-2; 7 nucleotides line up with TRBD1. In germline, CDR1 is ENHRY, CDR2 SYGVKD. CDR3 length: 16 amino acids. The junction had 7 bases not matched to a gene; V was cut back by 2 bases and J by 1 base. The CDR3 sequence: CAISEGFSGGNYGYTF. Written as DNA, the CDR3 is TGTGCCATCAGTGAGGGGTTTTCAGGGGGTAACTATGGCTACACCTTC.

The chain links TRBV11-2 to TRBJ2-7, with D possibly matching TRBD1 (5 bases). V was trimmed by 2 bases and J by 3 bases, leaving 8 bases between them. There are 13 residues in the CDR3. Looked up from germline, CDR1 is SGHAT and CDR2 is FQNNGV. DNA of the CDR3: TGTGCCAGCAGCTTACCCGACAGCTACGAGCAGTACTTC. Translation gives CASSLPDSYEQYF. Full variable domain (missing parts from reference TRBV11-2 and TRBJ2-7): EAGVAQSPRYKIIEKRQSVAFWCNPISGHATLYWYQQILGQGPKLLIQFQNNGVVDDSQLPKDRFSAERLKGVDSTLKIQPAKLEDSAVYLCASSLPDSYEQYFGPGTRLTVT.